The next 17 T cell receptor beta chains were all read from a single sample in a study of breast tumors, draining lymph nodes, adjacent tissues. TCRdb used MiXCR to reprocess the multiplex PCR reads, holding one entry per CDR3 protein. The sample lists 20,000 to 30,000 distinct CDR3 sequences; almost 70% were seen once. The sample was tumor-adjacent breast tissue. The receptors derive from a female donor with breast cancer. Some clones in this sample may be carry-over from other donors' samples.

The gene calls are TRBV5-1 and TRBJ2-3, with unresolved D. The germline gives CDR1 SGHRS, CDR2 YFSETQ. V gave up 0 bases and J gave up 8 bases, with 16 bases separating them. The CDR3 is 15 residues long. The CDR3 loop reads CASSLVSRSKSTQYF. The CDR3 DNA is TGCGCCAGCAGCTTGGTTAGCAGGAGTAAAAGTACGCAGTATTTT.

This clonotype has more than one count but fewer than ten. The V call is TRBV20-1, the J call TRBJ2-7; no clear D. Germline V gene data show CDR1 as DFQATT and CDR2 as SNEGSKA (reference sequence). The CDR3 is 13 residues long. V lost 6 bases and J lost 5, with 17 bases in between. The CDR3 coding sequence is TGCAGTGCCGTGTCACCCCACAAGCACGAGCAGTACTTC. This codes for CSAVSPHKHEQYF.

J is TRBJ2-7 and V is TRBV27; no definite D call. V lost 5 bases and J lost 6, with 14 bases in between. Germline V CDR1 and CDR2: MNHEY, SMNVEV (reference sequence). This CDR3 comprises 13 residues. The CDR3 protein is CASSPQFGPEQYF. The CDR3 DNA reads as TGTGCCAGCAGTCCCCAATTTGGTCCCGAGCAGTACTTC.

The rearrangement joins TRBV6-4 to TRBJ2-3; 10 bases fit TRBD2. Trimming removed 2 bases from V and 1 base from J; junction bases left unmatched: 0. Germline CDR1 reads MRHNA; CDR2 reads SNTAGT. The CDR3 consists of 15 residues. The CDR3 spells CASSDGTSGTDTQYF. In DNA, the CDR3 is TGTGCCAGCAGTGACGGGACTAGCGGCACAGATACGCAGTATTTT.

The CDR3 spells CASSVGWGRDDQPQHF. For the CDR3, the DNA is TGTGCCAGCAGCGTTGGGTGGGGCAGGGATGATCAGCCCCAGCATTTT. The genes are TRBV9 and TRBJ1-5; the D gene is possibly TRBD1 (5 bases). V lost 2 bases, J lost 5 bases, and 17 bases lay in between. This CDR3 comprises 16 residues. The germline CDR1 and CDR2 sequences are SGDLS and YYNGEE.

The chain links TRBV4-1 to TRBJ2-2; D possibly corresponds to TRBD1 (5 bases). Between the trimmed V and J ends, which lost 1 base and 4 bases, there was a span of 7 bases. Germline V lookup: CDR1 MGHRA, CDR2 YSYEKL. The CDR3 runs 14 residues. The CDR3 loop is CASSQVGATGELFF. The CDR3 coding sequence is TGCGCCAGCAGCCAAGTTGGGGCCACCGGGGAGCTGTTTTTT.

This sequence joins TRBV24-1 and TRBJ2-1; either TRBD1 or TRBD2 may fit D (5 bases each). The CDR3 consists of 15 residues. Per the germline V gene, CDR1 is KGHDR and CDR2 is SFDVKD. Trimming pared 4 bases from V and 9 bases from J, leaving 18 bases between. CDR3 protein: CATSESGTLSVEQFF. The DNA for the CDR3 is TGTGCCACCAGTGAATCTGGGACCCTAAGCGTTGAGCAGTTCTTC.

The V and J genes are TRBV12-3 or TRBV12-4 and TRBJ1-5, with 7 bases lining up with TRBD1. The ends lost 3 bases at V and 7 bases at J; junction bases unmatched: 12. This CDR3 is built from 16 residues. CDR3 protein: CASSFSPATGKQPQHF. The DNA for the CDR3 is TGTGCCAGCAGTTTTTCTCCGGCGACAGGGAAACAGCCCCAGCATTTT.

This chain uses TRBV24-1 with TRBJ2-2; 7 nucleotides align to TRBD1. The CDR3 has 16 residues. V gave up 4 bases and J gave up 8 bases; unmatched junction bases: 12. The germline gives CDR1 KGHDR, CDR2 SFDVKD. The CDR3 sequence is CATSEGDSALGGELFF. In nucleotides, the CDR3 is TGTGCCACCAGTGAAGGGGACAGCGCTTTAGGTGGGGAGCTGTTTTTT.

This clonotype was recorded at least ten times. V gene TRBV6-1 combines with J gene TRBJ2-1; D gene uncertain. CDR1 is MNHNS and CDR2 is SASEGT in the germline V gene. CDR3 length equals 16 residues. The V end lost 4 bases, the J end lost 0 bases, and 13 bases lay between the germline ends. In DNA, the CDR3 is TGTGCCAGCAGTGTTTCCTCCACGCGCTCCTACAATGAGCAGTTCTTC. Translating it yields CASSVSSTRSYNEQFF.

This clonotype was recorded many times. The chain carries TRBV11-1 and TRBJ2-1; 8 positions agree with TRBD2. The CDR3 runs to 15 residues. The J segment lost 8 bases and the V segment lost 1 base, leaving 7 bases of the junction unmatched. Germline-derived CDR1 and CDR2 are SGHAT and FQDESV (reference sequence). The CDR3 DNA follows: TGTGCCAGCAGCTTAGTCGGGGGGGGCCAGGATGAGCAGTTCTTC. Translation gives CASSLVGGGQDEQFF.

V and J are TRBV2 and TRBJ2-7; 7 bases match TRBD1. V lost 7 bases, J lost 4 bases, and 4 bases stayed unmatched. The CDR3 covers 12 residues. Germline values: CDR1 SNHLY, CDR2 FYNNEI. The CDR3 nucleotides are TGTGCCAGCATCAGGGGGTCTTACGAGCAGTACTTC. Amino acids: CASIRGSYEQYF.

The CDR3 sequence: CSASLVSGDYEQYF. The CDR3 DNA reads TGCAGTGCTAGCTTGGTTAGCGGGGATTACGAGCAGTACTTC. The V call is TRBV20-1, the J call TRBJ2-7, with 8 positions matching TRBD2. CDR1 and CDR2 (germline): DFQATT, SNEGSKA (reference sequence). This CDR3 contains 14 residues. J gave up 4 bases and V 3 bases, and 8 bases lay outside the gene matches.

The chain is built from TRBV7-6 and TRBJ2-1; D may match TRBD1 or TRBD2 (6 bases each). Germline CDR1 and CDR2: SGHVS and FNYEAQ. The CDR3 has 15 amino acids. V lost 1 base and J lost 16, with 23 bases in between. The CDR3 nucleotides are TGTGCCAGCAGCTTAGACCCGACGGGGGCGCGGTGTTGCTTCTTC. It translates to CASSLDPTGARCCFF.

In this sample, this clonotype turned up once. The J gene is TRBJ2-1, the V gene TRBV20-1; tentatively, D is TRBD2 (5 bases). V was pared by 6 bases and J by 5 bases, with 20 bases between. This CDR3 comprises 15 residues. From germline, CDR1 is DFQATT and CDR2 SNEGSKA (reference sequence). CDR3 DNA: TGCAGTGCGGAGGTCGAGGTAGCATCCCACAATGAGCAGTTCTTC. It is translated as CSAEVEVASHNEQFF.

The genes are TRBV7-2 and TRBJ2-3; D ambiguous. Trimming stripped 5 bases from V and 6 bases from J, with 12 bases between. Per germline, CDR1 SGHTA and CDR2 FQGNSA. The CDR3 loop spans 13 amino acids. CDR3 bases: TGTGCCAGCAGCGTACGTTCATGGGATACGCAGTATTTT. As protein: CASSVRSWDTQYF.

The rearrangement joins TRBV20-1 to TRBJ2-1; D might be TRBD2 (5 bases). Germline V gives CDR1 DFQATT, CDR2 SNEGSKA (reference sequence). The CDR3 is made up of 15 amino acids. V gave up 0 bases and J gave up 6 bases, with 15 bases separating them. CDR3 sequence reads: CSARDGVLPCNEQFF. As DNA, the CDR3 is TGCAGTGCTAGAGACGGGGTCTTACCGTGCAATGAGCAGTTCTTC.